The rows below give T cell receptor beta chains drawn from one sample of a study of blood T cells in healthy people across ages. Each CDR3 protein gets one entry after TCRdb re-called the 5' RACE reads with MiXCR. The sample holds fewer than 1 million distinct CDR3 sequences, approximately 44% seen once. Sequencing input: blood. The receptors come from a man in his sixties in good health. CDR3s include the opening cysteine and the closing phenylalanine or tryptophan. A D gene is named only where the DNA matches it firmly. Size values are once, few and many counts, or a class for expanded clones, and some rows have none.

size	J	D	V	DNA	CDR3
NA	TRBJ2-3	TRBD2	TRBV29-1	TGCAGCGTTGGAGGCGGGGGAACAGATACGCAGTATTTT	CSVGGGGTDTQYF
few	TRBJ2-2	NA	TRBV3-1	TGTGCCAGCAGCCAAGGGCGGGGACTCACCGGGGAGCTGTTTTTT	CASSQGRGLTGELFF
NA	TRBJ1-6	NA	TRBV7-2	TGTGCCAGCAGCTCCTTCCTCAGGGTTGGGTCACCCCTCCACTTT	CASSSFLRVGSPLHF
NA	TRBJ1-6	TRBD1	TRBV7-9	TGTGCCAGCACCAAATCGTCGGGACAGGGCTTGTCACCCCTCCACTTT	CASTKSSGQGLSPLHF
NA	TRBJ2-3	NA	TRBV20-1	TGCAGTGCCAGAACTCGGGATACGCAGTATTTT	CSARTRDTQYF
once	TRBJ2-3	NA	TRBV4-3	TGCGCCAGCAGCCGAGTGAGGGTAGGAAAGTCTTCTAGCACAGATACGCAGTATTTT	CASSRVRVGKSSSTDTQYF
NA	TRBJ2-3	NA	TRBV12-3/TRBV12-4	TGTGCCAGCAACGAGTTGACCGCTGCTAGCACAGATACGCAGTATTTT	CASNELTAASTDTQYF
few	TRBJ2-1	TRBD1	TRBV7-2	TGTGCCAGCAGCTTAGCGCTTACAGGGGGCTCCTACAATGAGCAGTTCTTC	CASSLALTGGSYNEQFF
many	TRBJ1-4	TRBD1	TRBV15	TGTGCCACCAGCAGAGTGTCAGGGGGCGGCGAAAAACTGTTTTTT	CATSRVSGGGEKLFF
NA	TRBJ2-3	NA	TRBV5-1	TGCGCCAGCAGGCTAGGGACAATAGCAGATACGCAGTATTTT	CASRLGTIADTQYF
NA	TRBJ1-2	NA	TRBV6-5	TGTGCCAGCAGCCCCAGGGTGGGATTCTATGGCTACACCTTC	CASSPRVGFYGYTF
NA	TRBJ1-6	NA	TRBV29-1	TGCAGCGTTGAAGATCATCAACAGGGAGGGGGTTCACCCCTCCACTTT	CSVEDHQQGGGSPLHF
NA	TRBJ2-2	NA	TRBV6-6	TGTGCCAGCAGTAGTCCCTGGGGCGCGGGCACCGGGGAGCTGTTTTTT	CASSSPWGAGTGELFF
many	TRBJ2-5	TRBD1	TRBV24-1	TGTGCCACCAGTGAAGGACGGACAGGGGGCTTCAGGGAGACCCAGTACTTC	CATSEGRTGGFRETQYF
few	TRBJ2-5	NA	TRBV6-2/TRBV6-3	TGTGCCAGCAGCAAACGAGGAGTCGGAGAGACCCAGTACTTC	CASSKRGVGETQYF
NA	TRBJ2-7	NA	TRBV7-9	TGTGCCAGCAGCTTAGTCCCAGGGGGGACAACCAATGAGCAGTACTTC	CASSLVPGGTTNEQYF
NA	TRBJ2-7	NA	TRBV6-2/TRBV6-3	TGTGCCAGCAGAAGACGGGGCTCCCGAACCTACGAGCAGTACTTC	CASRRRGSRTYEQYF
NA	TRBJ2-3	TRBD2	TRBV28	TGTGCCAGCAGCCTGTCGGCGGGGCGGCTAGCGGGGTATACGCAGTATTTT	CASSLSAGRLAGYTQYF
NA	TRBJ2-7	NA	TRBV15	TGTGCCACCAGCAGAGAGGGTCAGGGGACCTACGAGCAGTACTTC	CATSREGQGTYEQYF
few	TRBJ2-6	NA	TRBV7-2	TGTGCCAGCACCCTTAGGGCCCGCGCCTCTGGGGCCAACGTCCTGACTTTC	CASTLRARASGANVLTF
NA	TRBJ1-2	NA	TRBV9	TGTGCCAGCAGCGGGCAAGGGTTAAGTACTTATGGCTACACCTTC	CASSGQGLSTYGYTF
few	TRBJ2-7	TRBD2	TRBV7-2	TGTGCCAGCAGCTTAGCAGATAGCGGGGGGTGGAGATCCTACGAGCAGTACTTC	CASSLADSGGWRSYEQYF